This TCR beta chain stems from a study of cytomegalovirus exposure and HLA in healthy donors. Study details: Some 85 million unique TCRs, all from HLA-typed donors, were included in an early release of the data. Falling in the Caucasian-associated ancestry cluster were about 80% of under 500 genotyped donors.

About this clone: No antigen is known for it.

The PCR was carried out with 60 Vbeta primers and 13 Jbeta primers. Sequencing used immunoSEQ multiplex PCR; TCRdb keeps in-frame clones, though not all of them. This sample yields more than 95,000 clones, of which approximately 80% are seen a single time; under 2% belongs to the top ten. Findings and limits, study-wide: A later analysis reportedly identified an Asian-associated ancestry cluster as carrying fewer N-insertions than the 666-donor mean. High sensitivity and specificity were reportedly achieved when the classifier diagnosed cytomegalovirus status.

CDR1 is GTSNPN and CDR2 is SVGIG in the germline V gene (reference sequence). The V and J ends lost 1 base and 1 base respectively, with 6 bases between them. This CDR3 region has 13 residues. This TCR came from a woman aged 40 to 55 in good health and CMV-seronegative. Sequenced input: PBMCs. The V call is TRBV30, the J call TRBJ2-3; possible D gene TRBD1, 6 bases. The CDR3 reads CAWSEGGTDTQYF. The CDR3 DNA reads TGTGCCTGGAGTGAGGGGGGCACAGATACGCAGTATTTT.